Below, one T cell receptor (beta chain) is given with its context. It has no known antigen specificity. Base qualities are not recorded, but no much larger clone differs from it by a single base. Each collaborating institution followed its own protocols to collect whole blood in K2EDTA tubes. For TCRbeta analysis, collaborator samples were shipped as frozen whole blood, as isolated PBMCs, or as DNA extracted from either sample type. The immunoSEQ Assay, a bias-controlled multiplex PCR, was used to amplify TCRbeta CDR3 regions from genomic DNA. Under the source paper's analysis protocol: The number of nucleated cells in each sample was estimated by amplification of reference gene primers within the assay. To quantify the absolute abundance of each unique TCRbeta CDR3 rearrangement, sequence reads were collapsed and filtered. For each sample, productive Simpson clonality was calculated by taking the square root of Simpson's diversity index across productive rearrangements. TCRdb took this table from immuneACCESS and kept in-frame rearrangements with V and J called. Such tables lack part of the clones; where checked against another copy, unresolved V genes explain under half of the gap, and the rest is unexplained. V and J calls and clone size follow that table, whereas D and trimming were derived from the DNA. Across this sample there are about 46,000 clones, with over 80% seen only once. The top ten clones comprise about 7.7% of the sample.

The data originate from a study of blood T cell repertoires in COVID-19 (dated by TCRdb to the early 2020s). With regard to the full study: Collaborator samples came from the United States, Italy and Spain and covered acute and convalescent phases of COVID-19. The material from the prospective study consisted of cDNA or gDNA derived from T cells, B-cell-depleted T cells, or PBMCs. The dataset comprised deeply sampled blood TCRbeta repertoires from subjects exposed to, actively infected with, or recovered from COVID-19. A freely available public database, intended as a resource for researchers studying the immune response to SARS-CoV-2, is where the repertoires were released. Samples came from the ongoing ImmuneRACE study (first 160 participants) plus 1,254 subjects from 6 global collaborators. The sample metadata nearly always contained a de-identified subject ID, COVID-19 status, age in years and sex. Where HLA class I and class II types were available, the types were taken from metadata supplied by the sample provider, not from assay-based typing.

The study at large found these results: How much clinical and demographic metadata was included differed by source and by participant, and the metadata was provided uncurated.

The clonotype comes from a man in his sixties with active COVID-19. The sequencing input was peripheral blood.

The CDR3 region has the sequence CASSAYRDGYTF. DNA sequence: TGTGCCAGCAGCGCCTACAGGGACGGCTACACCTTC. The chain uses TRBV13 and TRBJ1-2, and the D gene may be TRBD1, 6 bases matching. For CDR1 and CDR2, the germline V gene (reference sequence) lists PRHDT and FYEKMQ. The CDR3 sequence holds 12 residues, the cysteine and phenylalanine included. The read is trimmed to its CDR3 DNA, 36 bases read in frame from base 1. V and J lose 5 bases and 8 bases, and a span of 12 bases separates them.